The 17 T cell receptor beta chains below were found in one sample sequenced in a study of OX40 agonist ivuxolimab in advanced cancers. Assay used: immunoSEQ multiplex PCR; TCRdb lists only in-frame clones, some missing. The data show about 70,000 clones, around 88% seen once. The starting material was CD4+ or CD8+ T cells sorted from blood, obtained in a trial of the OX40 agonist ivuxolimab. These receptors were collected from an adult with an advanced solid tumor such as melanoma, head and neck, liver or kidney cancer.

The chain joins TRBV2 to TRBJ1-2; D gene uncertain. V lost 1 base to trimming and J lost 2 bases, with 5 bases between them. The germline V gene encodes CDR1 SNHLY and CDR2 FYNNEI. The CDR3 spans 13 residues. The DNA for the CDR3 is TGTGCCAGCAGTGAAGGGGAAAACTATGGCTACACCTTC. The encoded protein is CASSEGENYGYTF.

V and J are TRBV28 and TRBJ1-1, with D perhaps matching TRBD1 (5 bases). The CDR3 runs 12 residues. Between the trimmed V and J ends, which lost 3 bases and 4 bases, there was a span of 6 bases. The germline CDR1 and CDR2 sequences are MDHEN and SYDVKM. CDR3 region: CASSLGVTEAFF. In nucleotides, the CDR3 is TGTGCCAGCAGTTTGGGGGTCACTGAAGCTTTCTTT.

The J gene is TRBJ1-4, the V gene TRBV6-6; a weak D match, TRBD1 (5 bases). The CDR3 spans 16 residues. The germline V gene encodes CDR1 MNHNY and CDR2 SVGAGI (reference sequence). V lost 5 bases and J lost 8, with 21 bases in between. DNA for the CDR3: TGTGCCAGCAGTCTGTCGTGGACCACACGGGGGGAAAAACTGTTTTTT. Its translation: CASSLSWTTRGEKLFF.

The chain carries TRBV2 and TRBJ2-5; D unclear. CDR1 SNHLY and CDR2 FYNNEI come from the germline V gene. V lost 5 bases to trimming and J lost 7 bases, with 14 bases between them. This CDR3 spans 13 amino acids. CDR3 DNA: TGTGCCAGCAGTCTGACCCCTTTGTCGACCCAGTACTTC. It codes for CASSLTPLSTQYF.

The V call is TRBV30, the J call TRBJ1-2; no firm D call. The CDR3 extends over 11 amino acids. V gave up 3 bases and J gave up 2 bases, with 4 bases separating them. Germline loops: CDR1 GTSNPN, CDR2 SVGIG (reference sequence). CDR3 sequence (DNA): TGTGCCTGGAGCCTCAACTATGGCTACACCTTC. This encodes CAWSLNYGYTF. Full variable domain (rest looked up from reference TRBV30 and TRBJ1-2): SQTIHQWPATLVQPVGSPLSLECTVEGTSNPNLYWYRQAAGRGLQLLFYSVGIGQISSEVPQNLSASRPQDRQFILSSKKLLLSDSGFYLCAWSLNYGYTFGSGTRLTVV.

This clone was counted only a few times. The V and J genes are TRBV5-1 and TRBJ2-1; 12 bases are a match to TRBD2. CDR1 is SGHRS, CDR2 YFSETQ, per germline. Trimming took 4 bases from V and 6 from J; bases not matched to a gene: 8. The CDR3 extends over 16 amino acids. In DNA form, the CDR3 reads TGCGCCAGCAGCCTCACTAGCGGGAGGCCCCCCAATGAGCAGTTCTTC. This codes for CASSLTSGRPPNEQFF. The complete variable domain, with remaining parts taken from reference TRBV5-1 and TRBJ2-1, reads KAGVTQTPRYLIKTRGQQVTLSCSPISGHRSVSWYQQTPGQGLQFLFEYFSETQRNKGNFPGRFSGRQFSNSRSEMNVSTLELGDSALYLCASSLTSGRPPNEQFFGPGTRLTVL.

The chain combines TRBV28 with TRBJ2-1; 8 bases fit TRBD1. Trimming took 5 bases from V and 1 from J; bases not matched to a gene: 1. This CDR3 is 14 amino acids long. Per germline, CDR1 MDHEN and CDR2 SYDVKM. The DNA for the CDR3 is TGTGCCAGCAGTGACAGGGGATCCTACAATGAGCAGTTCTTC. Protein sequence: CASSDRGSYNEQFF.

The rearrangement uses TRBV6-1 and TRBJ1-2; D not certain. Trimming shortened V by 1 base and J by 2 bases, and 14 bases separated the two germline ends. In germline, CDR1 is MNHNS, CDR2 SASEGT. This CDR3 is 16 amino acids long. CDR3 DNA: TGTGCCAGCAGTGAAGTAGGAGGAAGGGTCAACTATGGCTACACCTTC. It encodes CASSEVGGRVNYGYTF.

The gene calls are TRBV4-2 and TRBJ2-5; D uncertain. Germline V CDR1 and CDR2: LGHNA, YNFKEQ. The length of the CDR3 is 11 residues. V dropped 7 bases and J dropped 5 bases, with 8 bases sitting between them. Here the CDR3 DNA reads TGTGCCAGCACCCACGGGGAGACCCAGTACTTC. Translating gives CASTHGETQYF.

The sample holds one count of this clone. The CDR3 sequence is CASSLFAGAEGYTF. CDR3 DNA: TGTGCCAGCAGCTTATTTGCGGGGGCTGAGGGCTACACCTTC. The chain links TRBV7-8 to TRBJ1-2, with D tentatively TRBD1 (6 bases). Per the germline V gene, CDR1 is SGHVS and CDR2 is FQNEAQ. The CDR3 is 14 residues long. Trimming cost V 2 bases and J 8 bases, with 15 bases left between them.

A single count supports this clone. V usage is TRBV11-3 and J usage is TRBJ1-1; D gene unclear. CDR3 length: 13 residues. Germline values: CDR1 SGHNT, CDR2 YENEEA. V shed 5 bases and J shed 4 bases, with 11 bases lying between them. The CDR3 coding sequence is TGTGCCAGCAGCCTGGTCGGCTCCACTGAAGCTTTCTTT. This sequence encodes CASSLVGSTEAFF.

The CDR3 is CASSQGSGGGAEEQFF. The CDR3 coding sequence is TGCGCCAGCAGCCAAGGGAGTGGCGGGGGGGCGGAAGAGCAGTTCTTC. The chain is built from TRBV4-3 and TRBJ2-1, with TRBD2 matching over 9 bases. Looked up from germline, CDR1 is LGHNA and CDR2 is YSLEER. The J segment lost 10 bases and the V segment lost 1 base, leaving 11 bases of the junction unmatched. The CDR3 has 16 residues.

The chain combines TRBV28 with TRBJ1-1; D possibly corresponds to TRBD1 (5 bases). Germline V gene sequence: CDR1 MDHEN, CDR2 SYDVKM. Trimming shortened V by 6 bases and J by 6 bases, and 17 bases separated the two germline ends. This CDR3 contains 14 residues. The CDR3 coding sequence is TGTGCCAGCAGGGGGACGATGGGGGACGCTGAAGCTTTCTTT. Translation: CASRGTMGDAEAFF. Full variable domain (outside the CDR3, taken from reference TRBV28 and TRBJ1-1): DVKVTQSSRYLVKRTGEKVFLECVQDMDHENMFWYRQDPGLGLRLIYFSYDVKMKEKGDIPEGYSVSREKKERFSLILESASTNQTSMYLCASRGTMGDAEAFFGQGTRLTVV.

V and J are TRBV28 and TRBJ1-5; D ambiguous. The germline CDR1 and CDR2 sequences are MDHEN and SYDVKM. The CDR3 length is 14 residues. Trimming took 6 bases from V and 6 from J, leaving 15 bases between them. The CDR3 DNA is TGTGCCAGCAGATCCCCCTTCGCCGGTCAGCCCCAGCATTTT. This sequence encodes CASRSPFAGQPQHF.

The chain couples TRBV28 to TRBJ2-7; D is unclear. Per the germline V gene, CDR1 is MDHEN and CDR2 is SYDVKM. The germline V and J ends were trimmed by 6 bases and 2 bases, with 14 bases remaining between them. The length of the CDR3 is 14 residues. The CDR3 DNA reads TGTGCCAGCAGGCCTCCCGGCCCCACCTACGAGCAGTACTTC. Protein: CASRPPGPTYEQYF.

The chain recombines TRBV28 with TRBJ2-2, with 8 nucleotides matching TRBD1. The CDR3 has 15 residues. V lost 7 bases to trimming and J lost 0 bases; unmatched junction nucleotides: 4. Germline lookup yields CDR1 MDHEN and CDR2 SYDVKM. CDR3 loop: CASKGDRPNTGELFF. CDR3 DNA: TGTGCCAGCAAGGGGGACAGGCCGAACACCGGGGAGCTGTTTTTT.

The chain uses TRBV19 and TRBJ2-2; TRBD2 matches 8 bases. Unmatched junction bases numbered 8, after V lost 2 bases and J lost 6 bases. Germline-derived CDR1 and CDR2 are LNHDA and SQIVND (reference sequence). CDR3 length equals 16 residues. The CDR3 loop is CASSIRRGGPAGELFF. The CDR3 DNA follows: TGTGCCAGTAGTATAAGACGGGGGGGCCCCGCCGGGGAGCTGTTTTTT.